This TCR beta chain appears in the sequencing data of a study of T cell responses to AZD1222 COVID-19 vaccine. The study, taken as a whole, reports: Vaccination with two AZD1222 doses was followed by a rise in Spike-specific TCR breadth and depth.

Trimming pared 1 base from V and 10 bases from J, leaving 8 bases between. The CDR3 totals 13 residues. The V gene's germline CDR1 is SGHTA and CDR2 FQGNSA. Worth noting for this clone: Its antigen is as yet unknown. Other DNA variants within this sample encode the same CDR3.

Data came from immunoSEQ multiplex PCR; TCRdb stores just in-frame clones and leaves some out. Among 110,000 to 150,000 clones listed, 90% were seen once. Sequencing used peripheral blood, obtained on day 0 of AZD1222 vaccination. The source of this sequence is an adult in good health. V gene TRBV7-2 combines with J gene TRBJ1-6, with D unresolved. The CDR3: CASSLVRESPLHF. The DNA of the CDR3 is TGTGCCAGCAGCTTAGTTAGGGAGTCACCCCTCCACTTT.